This T cell receptor beta chain was identified in a study of cytomegalovirus exposure and HLA in healthy donors. General study findings and limits: One variant, a missense change in DCLRE1C, was linked in a later analysis to TCR beta V- and J-gene trimming. An analysis was carried out at a later point. It showed that HLA-associated TCR beta chains were more clonally expanded than equally common non-associated chains. Within an earlier analysis, most TCR beta V segments proved productive either about 87% or about 30% of the time.

With 60 Vbeta and 13 Jbeta primers, the PCR was carried out. Clones were sequenced by immunoSEQ multiplex PCR, and TCRdb holds only the in-frame ones, with some missing. The sample lists 160,000 or so clones; around three quarters were seen once. The donors, nominally healthy at sampling, likely had unrecorded immune exposures. As concerns this clone: No antigen is known for it.

The V gene's germline CDR1 is DFQATT and CDR2 SNEGSKA (reference sequence). The CDR3 consists of 11 residues. The V end lost 3 bases, the J end lost 2 bases, and 4 bases lay between the germline ends. The source of this sequence is a woman between 40 and 55 years old in good health and CMV-seronegative. The genes are TRBV20-1 and TRBJ1-2; D uncertain. The sequenced sample was PBMCs. The CDR3 DNA follows: TGCAGTGCTAGCTCGAACTATGGCTACACCTTC. Translation gives CSASSNYGYTF.